Below, 20 T cell receptor beta chains from the same sample are listed, as sequenced in a study of vaccination and CD4 T cells after COVID-19. Treatment meaning: roughly nine-day PBMC culture with coronavirus spike peptide pools or control peptides (ViraFEST assay). At the Johns Hopkins FTIC core, DNA taken from cultured CD4+ T cells was sequenced by way of the Oncomine TCR Beta short-read assay. TCRdb ran MiXCR on the PCR reads and lists one entry per CDR3 protein. Of tens of thousands of distinct CDR3 sequences in the sample, about 40% were seen once. No antigen is known for these receptors. The sequenced sample was CD4+ T cells from blood, cultured in vitro. These receptor sequences come from a human donor who had recovered from COVID-19.

Of note for this clonotype: One end of the junction is discordant with germline, which a read error may explain. The CDR3 DNA is TGCGCGAGCAGCTTTACAGGGATCTCCTACGAGCAGTACTTC. Translation: CASSFTGISYEQYF. V gene TRBV5-1 combines with J gene TRBJ2-7; D is possibly TRBD1 (6 bases). The CDR3 covers 14 residues. Per the germline V gene, CDR1 is SGHRS and CDR2 is YFSETQ.

The chain is built from TRBV5-4 and TRBJ1-6; perhaps TRBD1 as D (5 bases). V was trimmed by 4 bases and J by 7 bases, leaving 12 bases between them. The CDR3 has 14 amino acids. CDR1 is SGHNT and CDR2 is YYREEE in the germline V gene (reference sequence). CDR3 in amino acids: CASSRDGANSPLHF. The CDR3 nucleotides read TGTGCCAGCAGCCGAGACGGGGCAAATTCACCCCTCCACTTT.

Details on this clonotype: This likely comes from a read error, as the CDR3 has no conserved phenylalanine or tryptophan at its end. V gene TRBV27 combines with J gene TRBJ2-7; either TRBD1 or TRBD2 may supply D (5 bases each). In germline, CDR1 is MNHEY, CDR2 SMNVEV (reference sequence). The CDR3 loop spans 14 amino acids. V lost 6 bases to trimming and J lost 2 bases, with 14 bases between them. CDR3 sequence (DNA): TGTGCCAGCAGCCGGGGACCGCCCCCCTACGAGCAGTACTCC. Translation: CASSRGPPPYEQYS.

The table lists this clonotype with a few counts. The rearrangement joins TRBV11-3 to TRBJ1-2; D is possibly TRBD1 (6 bases). CDR1 is SGHNT, CDR2 YENEEA, per germline. The CDR3 totals 16 residues. V lost 5 bases, J lost 4 bases, and 20 bases lay in between. The CDR3 sequence is CASSHTPGHRSYGYTF. The DNA for the CDR3 is TGTGCCAGCAGCCATACCCCGGGACACCGATCCTATGGCTACACCTTC.

The gene calls are TRBV28 and TRBJ2-7; no clear D gene. Germline CDR1 MDHEN, CDR2 SYDVKM. The ends were cut back, 4 bases at V and 3 bases at J, with 4 bases in the middle. The CDR3 consists of 11 residues. The CDR3 DNA follows: TGTGCCAGCAGTTACGGCTACGAGCAGTACTTC. Translated: CASSYGYEQYF.

In its sample, this clonotype was seen a few times. The V gene is TRBV7-9, the J gene TRBJ1-6; D is uncertain. V was clipped by 3 bases and J by 8 bases, with 2 bases between them. CDR3 length: 11 residues. Germline V CDR1 and CDR2: SEHNR, FQNEAQ (reference sequence). CDR3 residues: CASSFYSPLHF. The DNA of the CDR3 is TGTGCCAGCAGCTTCTATTCACCCCTCCACTTT.

This clonotype occurred a few times. This chain uses TRBV20-1 with TRBJ1-4; tentative D call: TRBD1 (5 bases). This CDR3 is 15 amino acids long. Germline loops: CDR1 DFQATT, CDR2 SNEGSKA (reference sequence). Trimming removed 0 bases at V and 8 bases at J, with 16 bases between. The CDR3 reads CSARDPKPGGEKLFF. The CDR3 region has the DNA TGCAGTGCTAGAGATCCGAAGCCGGGGGGGGAAAAACTGTTTTTT.

This clonotype was observed a few times. The V and J genes are TRBV6-5 and TRBJ1-5, with 7 bases aligning to TRBD1. The CDR3 is made up of 16 amino acids. Trimming at V came to 4 bases and at J to 0 bases, leaving 6 bases not matched to a gene. Germline-derived CDR1 and CDR2 are MNHEY and SVGAGI. CDR3 residues: CASSLGTEYSNQPQHF. The CDR3 DNA sequence: TGTGCCAGCAGTTTAGGGACAGAGTATAGCAATCAGCCCCAGCATTTT.

The chain carries TRBV28 and TRBJ1-1; 7 bases align to TRBD1. After removal of 4 bases from V and 4 bases from J, the junction contained 9 bases not matched to a gene. The V gene's germline CDR1 is MDHEN and CDR2 SYDVKM. This CDR3 has 15 residues. In DNA, the CDR3 is TGTGCCAGCAGTTCCGGACAGGTTAGGGGCACTGAAGCTTTCTTT. This encodes CASSSGQVRGTEAFF.

The chain recombines TRBV4-3 with TRBJ1-6, with 9 bases identical to TRBD1. The V gene's germline CDR1 is LGHNA and CDR2 YSLEER. The CDR3 runs to 17 residues. Trimming at V came to 3 bases and at J to 10 bases, leaving 13 bases not matched to a gene. In DNA form, the CDR3 reads TGCGCCAGCAGCCAGGAGCTTCAGACAGGGGGGACCTCACCCCTCCACTTT. Its protein is CASSQELQTGGTSPLHF.

There are a few counts of this clonotype. The chain couples TRBV6-1 to TRBJ2-1; D perhaps matches TRBD1 (6 bases). Per the germline V gene, CDR1 is MNHNS and CDR2 is SASEGT. The CDR3 consists of 14 residues. The germline V and J ends were trimmed by 5 bases and 8 bases, with 16 bases remaining between them. The DNA for the CDR3 is TGTGCCAGCAGTCCCCGGGTTGGGGGCGATGAGCAGTTCTTC. Its translation is CASSPRVGGDEQFF.

The sample holds a few counts of this clonotype. This chain uses TRBV7-2 with TRBJ2-7; 7 nucleotides match TRBD1. The trim removed 2 bases at V and 4 bases at J, leaving 5 bases unmatched. From germline, CDR1 is SGHTA and CDR2 FQGNSA. CDR3 length equals 14 residues. CDR3 in DNA: TGTGCCAGCAGCTTATACAGGGGCGGATACGAGCAGTACTTC. It is translated as CASSLYRGGYEQYF.

This chain uses TRBV19 with TRBJ1-1; D is unclear. V was trimmed by 6 bases and J by 1 base, leaving 15 bases between them. The germline V gene encodes CDR1 LNHDA and CDR2 SQIVND (reference sequence). The CDR3 length is 15 residues. DNA for the CDR3: TGTGCCAGTAGGACCCTTGAGACAACGAACACTGAAGCTTTCTTT. It codes for CASRTLETTNTEAFF.

Only a few counts were recorded for this clonotype. This rearrangement joins TRBV6-1 to TRBJ2-7, with TRBD1 matching over 9 bases. Germline assignment: CDR1 MNHNS and CDR2 SASEGT. The CDR3 consists of 15 residues. J was trimmed by 3 bases and V by 7 bases; bases with no gene match: 10. The CDR3 sequence is CASTGAGQGLYEQYF. CDR3 sequence (DNA): TGTGCCAGCACAGGAGCAGGACAGGGGCTCTACGAGCAGTACTTC.

The chain recombines TRBV12-3 or TRBV12-4 with TRBJ2-1; 11 bases map to TRBD1. J lost 2 bases, V lost 6 bases, and 3 bases had no gene match. This CDR3 comprises 15 residues. The CDR3 is CASSRGQGAYNEQFF. The DNA for the CDR3 is TGTGCCAGCAGCCGGGGACAGGGGGCCTACAATGAGCAGTTCTTC.

The chain links TRBV12-3 or TRBV12-4 to TRBJ2-6; D may match TRBD1 or TRBD2 (6 bases each). V was cut by 9 bases and J by 8 bases, with 20 bases left in between. The CDR3 has 15 amino acids. CDR3 sequence reads: CASRLGGRGTNVLTF. CDR3 nucleotide sequence: TGTGCCAGTAGACTGGGGGGCCGGGGGACCAACGTCCTGACTTTC.

The chain is built from TRBV19 and TRBJ1-5; 10 nucleotides line up with TRBD1. Germline CDR1 is LNHDA and CDR2 is SQIVND (reference sequence). This CDR3 has 15 residues. The V segment lost 7 bases and the J segment 7 bases; nucleotides outside the gene matches: 10. The CDR3 reads CASMRQGALRQPQHF. The CDR3, as DNA: TGTGCCAGTATGAGACAGGGGGCTCTGCGGCAGCCCCAGCATTTT.

The rearrangement links TRBV6-5 to TRBJ2-6, with 7 positions matching TRBD2. Losses at the gene ends were 0 bases for V and 2 bases for J; bases not matched to a gene: 1. CDR1 is MNHEY, CDR2 SVGAGI, per germline. CDR3 length: 16 residues. The CDR3 DNA reads TGTGCCAGCAGTTACTCGGGGGGGGCTGGGGCCAACGTCCTGACTTTC. Its protein product is CASSYSGGAGANVLTF.

The rearrangement uses TRBV12-3 or TRBV12-4 and TRBJ1-2, with D perhaps matching TRBD1 (5 bases). Trimming cost V 4 bases and J 2 bases, with 5 bases left between them. This CDR3 comprises 12 residues. CDR3 residues: CASSYRNYGYTF. CDR3 in DNA: TGTGCCAGCAGTTACAGGAACTATGGCTACACCTTC.

This clonotype was seen more than once but under ten times. The gene calls are TRBV20-1 and TRBJ2-7; D gene uncertain. V was pared by 7 bases and J by 0 bases, with 7 bases between. There are 11 residues in the CDR3. Germline CDR1 DFQATT, CDR2 SNEGSKA (reference sequence). CDR3 coding DNA: TGCAGTGTTCCAAACTCCTACGAGCAGTACTTC. Translated, it gives CSVPNSYEQYF.